This T cell receptor (beta chain) was profiled in a study of T cell repertoires in cytomegalovirus infection. About the research overall: CMV infection and matching HLA type were both indicated by public TCR beta signatures.

Broader study findings: In two of eight donors, the top clonotype was HLA-C-restricted CMV-specific.

MiXCR, run by TCRdb on the reads, gives a single entry per CDR3 protein. The sample carries approximately 470,000 distinct CDR3 sequences, 42% recorded once. Worth noting for this clonotype: Antigen unknown.

Trimming left V 5 bases short and J 5 bases short, with 9 bases between. Germline V CDR1 and CDR2: SEHNR, FQNEAQ (reference sequence). There are 12 residues in the CDR3. The J gene is TRBJ1-1, the V gene TRBV7-9; D is perhaps TRBD1 (6 bases). The TCR originated in a human donor in good health (CMV status not recorded). Some clones in this sample may be carry-over from other donors' samples. The input for sequencing was cultured PBMCs, taken from culture after CMV antigen stimulation. The CDR3 reads CASSETGTEAFF. For the CDR3, the DNA is TGTGCCAGCAGCGAGACAGGAACTGAAGCTTTCTTT.